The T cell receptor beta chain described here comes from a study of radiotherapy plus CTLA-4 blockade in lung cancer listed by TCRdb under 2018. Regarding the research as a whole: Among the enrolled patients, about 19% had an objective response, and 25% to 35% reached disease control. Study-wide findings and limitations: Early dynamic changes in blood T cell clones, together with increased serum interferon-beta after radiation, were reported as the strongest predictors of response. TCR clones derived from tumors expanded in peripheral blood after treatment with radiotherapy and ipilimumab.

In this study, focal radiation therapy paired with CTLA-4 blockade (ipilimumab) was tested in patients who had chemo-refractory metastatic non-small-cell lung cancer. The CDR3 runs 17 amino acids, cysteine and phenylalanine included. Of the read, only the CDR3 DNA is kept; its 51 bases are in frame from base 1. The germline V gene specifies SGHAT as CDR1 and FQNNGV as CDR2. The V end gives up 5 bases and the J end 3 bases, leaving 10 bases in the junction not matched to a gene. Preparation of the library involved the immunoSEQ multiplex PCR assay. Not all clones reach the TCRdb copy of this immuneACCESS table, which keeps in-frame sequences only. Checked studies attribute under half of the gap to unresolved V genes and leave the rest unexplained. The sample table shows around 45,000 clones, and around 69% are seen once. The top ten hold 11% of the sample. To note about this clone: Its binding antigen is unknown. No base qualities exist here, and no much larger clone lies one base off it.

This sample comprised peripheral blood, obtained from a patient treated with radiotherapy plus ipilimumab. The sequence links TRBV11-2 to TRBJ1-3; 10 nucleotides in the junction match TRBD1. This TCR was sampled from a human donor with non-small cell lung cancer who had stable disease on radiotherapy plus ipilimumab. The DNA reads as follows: TGTGCCAGCAGCCAAGGACAGGGGGGTTTTGGTGGAAACACCATATATTTT. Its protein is CASSQGQGGFGGNTIYF.